The 5 T cell receptor beta chains in this list originate from one sample, sequenced in a study of cytomegalovirus exposure and HLA in healthy donors. PCR employed 60 Vbeta and 13 Jbeta primers. Here immunoSEQ multiplex PCR was the method, and the copy in TCRdb shows in-frame clones only, minus some. The table records roughly 150,000 clones, 78% of them present only once. Material: PBMCs. These receptors originate from a woman between 35 and 50 years old in good health and CMV-seropositive.

The J gene is TRBJ1-5, the V gene TRBV7-6, with unresolved D. This CDR3 spans 15 amino acids. Trimming cost V 1 base and J 2 bases, with 9 bases left between them. Germline V gene lookup returns CDR1 SGHVS and CDR2 FNYEAQ. The CDR3 DNA reads TGTGCCAGCAGCTTAGATCTTCAGGGCAATCAGCCCCAGCATTTT. This gives the protein CASSLDLQGNQPQHF.

A single count supports this clone. V and J are TRBV5-1 and TRBJ2-6; 9 bases match TRBD1. V shed 9 bases and J 0 bases; nucleotides not matched to a gene: 10. The CDR3 is 17 residues long. The germline gives CDR1 SGHRS, CDR2 YFSETQ. CDR3 sequence: CATTSGTGSSGANVLTF. In nucleotides, the CDR3 is TGCGCCACAACTTCCGGGACAGGGTCCTCTGGGGCCAACGTCCTGACTTTC.

In its sample, this clone was seen once. The rearrangement joins TRBV27 to TRBJ2-3, with 8 bases that match TRBD2. Germline-derived CDR1 and CDR2 are MNHEY and SMNVEV (reference sequence). The CDR3 sequence is 16 residues long. The junction had 9 bases not matched to a gene; V was cut back by 4 bases and J by 3 bases. Here the CDR3 reads CASSSLSGGPTDTQYF. CDR3 nucleotides: TGTGCCAGCAGTTCGCTATCGGGGGGGCCTACAGATACGCAGTATTTT.

This chain uses TRBV27 with TRBJ1-2; 9 nucleotides align to TRBD1. In germline, CDR1 is MNHEY, CDR2 SMNVEV (reference sequence). The V gene end was trimmed by 3 bases and the J gene end by 3 bases; junction bases not matched to a gene: 8. The CDR3 sequence is 16 residues long. CDR3 bases: TGTGCCAGCAGTTTTTTAACGGGACAGGGCCACTATGGCTACACCTTC. The encoded protein is CASSFLTGQGHYGYTF.

The rearrangement links TRBV6-1 to TRBJ1-5; D gene uncertain. CDR1 and CDR2 from the germline V gene are MNHNS and SASEGT. V was trimmed by 6 bases and J by 6 bases, leaving 12 bases between them. The CDR3 length is 13 residues. The CDR3 loop reads CASSEGVGQPQHF. CDR3 coding DNA: TGTGCCAGCAGCGAGGGAGTAGGTCAGCCCCAGCATTTT.